One and the same sample provided the 31 T cell receptor beta chains below, sequenced in a study of blood T cell repertoires in COVID-19. Clones were read by immunoSEQ multiplex PCR, and TCRdb kept only the in-frame ones, dropping some. The sample comprises fewer than 450,000 clones, over 70% of which are singletons, and around 6% rests with the top ten. Sequenced material: peripheral blood. The receptors shown here come from a woman in her 50s with COVID-19, enrolled during active disease.

The J gene is TRBJ2-5, the V gene TRBV7-2, with D maybe TRBD2 (6 bases). Trimming stripped 5 bases from V and 5 bases from J, with 18 bases between. This CDR3 contains 15 residues. Per germline, CDR1 SGHTA and CDR2 FQGNSA. CDR3 amino acids: CASSPPRAGGETQYF. For the CDR3, the DNA is TGTGCCAGCAGCCCCCCCAGGGCCGGAGGGGAGACCCAGTACTTC.

The V call is TRBV4-1, the J call TRBJ1-1, with TRBD1 matching 8 bases. The CDR3 loop spans 14 amino acids. The junction had 5 bases not matched to a gene; V was cut back by 3 bases and J by 5 bases. Germline assignment: CDR1 MGHRA and CDR2 YSYEKL. The CDR3: CASSQPGGRTEAFF. In nucleotides, the CDR3 is TGCGCCAGCAGCCAGCCAGGGGGCAGGACTGAAGCTTTCTTT.

V and J are TRBV19 and TRBJ2-3; D might be TRBD1 (6 bases). Germline-derived CDR1 and CDR2 are LNHDA and SQIVND (reference sequence). V lost 3 bases, J lost 1 base, and 11 bases lay in between. This CDR3 is 15 amino acids long. The CDR3 region is CASSIQGWGTDTQYF. The CDR3 DNA reads as TGTGCCAGTAGTATCCAGGGGTGGGGCACAGATACGCAGTATTTT.

About this clone itself: The junction departs from germline at one end; a sequencing error may be responsible. This chain connects TRBV23-1 to TRBJ1-5; 8 bases line up with TRBD1. TRBV23-1 is designated an ORF whose function remains uncertain. The CDR3 length is 17 residues. CDR3 in amino acids: CASGQAYRGEANQPQHF. CDR3 in DNA: TGCGCCAGCGGTCAGGCTTACAGGGGGGAGGCGAATCAGCCCCAGCATTTT.

The chain employs TRBV10-3 and TRBJ2-1; 14 bases fit TRBD2. The germline V gene encodes CDR1 ENHRY and CDR2 SYGVKD. The CDR3 length is 16 residues. The V gene end was trimmed by 0 bases and the J gene end by 8 bases; junction bases not matched to a gene: 3. CDR3 nucleotides: TGTGCCATCAGTGAGTCGGGACTAGCGGGAGTGGATGAGCAGTTCTTC. Translation gives CAISESGLAGVDEQFF.

CDR3 amino acids: CASKSGQLNQPQHF. CDR3 in DNA: TGTGCCAGCAAGTCAGGACAACTGAATCAGCCCCAGCATTTT. The chain carries TRBV5-6 and TRBJ1-5, with D possibly being TRBD1 (5 bases). The V end was cut by 6 bases, the J end by 4 bases, with 14 bases between. CDR3 length equals 14 residues. Germline values: CDR1 SGHDT, CDR2 YYEEEE.

This clone occurred once. The rearrangement joins TRBV11-2 to TRBJ2-5; perhaps TRBD1 as D (5 bases). CDR1 and CDR2 from the germline V gene are SGHAT and FQNNGV. The germline V and J ends were trimmed by 1 base and 6 bases, with 12 bases remaining between them. The CDR3 runs to 14 residues. This CDR3 is CASSLVGAVKTQYF. CDR3 bases: TGTGCCAGCAGCTTAGTAGGGGCGGTGAAGACCCAGTACTTC.

The chain is built from TRBV5-8 and TRBJ2-1, with 13 positions matching TRBD2. CDR1 is SGHTS and CDR2 is YDEGEE in the germline V gene. This CDR3 has 15 amino acids. The ends lost 4 bases at V and 5 bases at J; junction bases unmatched: 3. CDR3 region: CASSPGTSGNNEQFF. The DNA for the CDR3 is TGTGCCAGCAGCCCTGGGACTAGCGGGAACAATGAGCAGTTCTTC.

This clone is labeled large (0.1 to 1%). The V call is TRBV2, the J call TRBJ2-7; D possibly corresponds to TRBD2 (6 bases). CDR1 and CDR2 (germline): SNHLY, FYNNEI. V lost 4 bases and J 0 bases, leaving 22 bases between the germline ends. This CDR3 is 18 amino acids long. The CDR3 here is CASSARRISGAPSYEQYF. The CDR3 region has the DNA TGTGCCAGCAGTGCTCGCCGTATTTCGGGAGCCCCCTCCTACGAGCAGTACTTC.

The chain employs TRBV7-8 and TRBJ1-5; possibly TRBD1 for D (6 bases). Germline-derived CDR1 and CDR2 are SGHVS and FQNEAQ. V lost 1 base and J 6 bases, leaving 13 bases between the germline ends. This CDR3 has 15 amino acids. CDR3 sequence reads: CASSLEDRLGQPQHF. CDR3 sequence (DNA): TGTGCCAGCAGCTTAGAGGACAGATTGGGTCAGCCCCAGCATTTT. Full variable domain (rest looked up from reference TRBV7-8 and TRBJ1-5): GAGVSQSPRYKVAKRGQDVALRCDPISGHVSLFWYQQALGQGPEFLTYFQNEAQLDKSGLPSDRFFAERPEGSVSTLKIQRTQQEDSAVYLCASSLEDRLGQPQHFGDGTRLSIL.

The rearrangement joins TRBV6-5 to TRBJ1-2; TRBD1 matches at 11 bases. Looked up from germline, CDR1 is MNHEY and CDR2 is SVGAGI. The CDR3 is 14 residues long. The J segment lost 3 bases and the V segment lost 4 bases, leaving 1 base of the junction unmatched. CDR3: CASSWTGGDYGYTF. In DNA, the CDR3 is TGTGCCAGCAGTTGGACAGGGGGCGACTATGGCTACACCTTC.

This clone showed up just a few times. The J gene is TRBJ1-5, the V gene TRBV27; TRBD1 might be the D (6 bases). CDR3 size: 15 residues. Germline values: CDR1 MNHEY, CDR2 SMNVEV (reference sequence). With 3 bases removed from V and 7 bases from J, the gap between germline ends came to 16 bases. The CDR3: CASSFGQGKIQPQHF. CDR3 coding DNA: TGTGCCAGCAGTTTTGGGCAGGGGAAGATACAGCCCCAGCATTTT.

The chain combines TRBV9 with TRBJ1-3; 11 bases match TRBD1. This CDR3 has 17 amino acids. The J segment lost 2 bases and the V segment lost 5 bases, leaving 9 bases of the junction unmatched. Looked up from germline, CDR1 is SGDLS and CDR2 is YYNGEE. DNA for the CDR3: TGTGCCAGCAGTCAGGCCGGACAGGGGGCGGCTGGAAACACCATATATTTT. It yields the protein CASSQAGQGAAGNTIYF.

There are a few counts of this clone. The chain employs TRBV4-2 and TRBJ1-2, with D unclear. V lost 0 bases to trimming and J lost 2 bases, with 13 bases between them. Germline V gene lookup returns CDR1 LGHNA and CDR2 YNFKEQ. The CDR3 spans 16 residues. DNA of the CDR3: TGTGCCAGCAGCCAAGATAGAAGCGCAGAAAACTATGGCTACACCTTC. It specifies CASSQDRSAENYGYTF.

For this clone: A clone one base away is much larger, so this may be a read error. The V and J genes are TRBV5-5 and TRBJ2-7; a possible D gene is TRBD1 (6 bases). Germline values: CDR1 SGHKS, CDR2 YYEKEE (reference sequence). The CDR3 is 12 residues long. Trimming took off 4 bases at V and 3 bases at J, with 8 bases between the two ends. CDR3 amino acids: CASSVQGYEQYF. The CDR3 DNA reads as TGTGCCAGCAGCGTACAGGGCTACGAGCAGTACTTC.

V is TRBV19 and J is TRBJ1-3; 9 nucleotides align to TRBD1. Trimming cost V 4 bases and J 4 bases; bases outside gene matches: 8. CDR3 length: 16 residues. CDR1 LNHDA and CDR2 SQIVND come from the germline V gene (reference sequence). The CDR3 DNA follows: TGTGCCAGTAGTACCCCCGGGACAGGGATCGGAAACACCATATATTTT. Protein product: CASSTPGTGIGNTIYF.

This clone appeared a single time. V gene TRBV19 combines with J gene TRBJ2-3; 12 positions match TRBD2. The length of the CDR3 is 16 residues. CDR1 is LNHDA and CDR2 is SQIVND in the germline V gene (reference sequence). The trim removed 6 bases at V and 2 bases at J, leaving 6 bases unmatched. The CDR3: CASRRTSGINTDTQYF. CDR3 bases: TGTGCCAGTAGGAGGACTAGCGGGATCAACACAGATACGCAGTATTTT.

The CDR3 sequence is CASSAGLAPREDTQYF. Written as DNA, the CDR3 is TGTGCCAGCAGCGCCGGACTAGCGCCGCGGGAGGATACGCAGTATTTT. V is TRBV7-9 and J is TRBJ2-3, with TRBD2 identical over 9 bases. Germline values: CDR1 SEHNR, CDR2 FQNEAQ (reference sequence). J lost 6 bases, V lost 5 bases, and 12 bases had no gene match. The CDR3 is made up of 16 amino acids. The entire variable domain, with the rest obtained from reference TRBV7-9 and TRBJ2-3, is as follows: DTGVSQNPRHKITKRGQNVTFRCDPISEHNRLYWYRQTLGQGPEFLTYFQNEAQLEKSRLLSDRFSAERPKGSFSTLEIQRTEQGDSAMYLCASSAGLAPREDTQYFGPGTRLTVL.

The J gene is TRBJ2-1, the V gene TRBV24-1; 7 nucleotides agree with TRBD2. Germline V gene lookup returns CDR1 KGHDR and CDR2 SFDVKD. V shed 4 bases and J 4 bases; nucleotides not matched to a gene: 3. This CDR3 has 14 amino acids. CDR3 nucleotide sequence: TGTGCCACCAGTGACCCGGGACTATACAATGAGCAGTTCTTC. Translation gives CATSDPGLYNEQFF.

The V and J genes are TRBV3-1 (or the pseudogene TRBV3-2) and TRBJ1-1, with 8 bases identical to TRBD1. Trimming removed 1 base from V and 1 base from J; junction bases left unmatched: 14. Germline loops: CDR1 LGHDT, CDR2 YNNKEL (reference sequence). The CDR3 runs 19 residues. The CDR3 loop is CASSQVQGAKKIGNTEAFF. The CDR3 bases are TGTGCCAGCAGCCAAGTTCAGGGGGCCAAAAAGATAGGGAACACTGAAGCTTTCTTT.

This clone has just one count. The rearrangement links TRBV4-1 to TRBJ1-4; weak D call: TRBD1 (5 bases). The CDR3 spans 14 residues. Per the germline V gene, CDR1 is MGHRA and CDR2 is YSYEKL. Trimming removed 3 bases from V and 4 bases from J, with 9 bases in between. The CDR3 region is CASSQTALNEKLFF. The CDR3 DNA sequence: TGCGCCAGCAGCCAGACAGCCCTTAATGAAAAACTGTTTTTT.

A single count supports this clone. The J gene is TRBJ1-6, the V gene TRBV9; tentatively, D is TRBD1 (6 bases). There are 15 residues in the CDR3. The ends were cut back, 4 bases at V and 7 bases at J, with 15 bases in the middle. The germline gives CDR1 SGDLS, CDR2 YYNGEE. The CDR3 loop reads CASSLLGQRNSPLHF. The CDR3 coding sequence is TGTGCCAGCAGCTTACTAGGACAGAGAAATTCACCCCTCCACTTT.

V and J are TRBV23-1 and TRBJ1-4, with TRBD1 identical over 7 bases. Being an ORF, TRBV23-1 has a function that is uncertain. V dropped 0 bases and J dropped 6; count of bases not matched to a gene: 4. This CDR3 comprises 15 residues. DNA of the CDR3: TGCGCCAGCAGTCAATCGAGTACAGGGGATGAAAAACTGTTTTTT. Translation: CASSQSSTGDEKLFF.

The CDR3, as DNA: TGTGCCAGCTCACCGGCGGCAGGGGGAGATAATTCACCCCTCCACTTT. It translates to CASSPAAGGDNSPLHF. This sequence joins TRBV18 and TRBJ1-6, with 7 nucleotides matching TRBD1. Germline V CDR1 and CDR2: KGHSH, LQKENI. V was pared by 3 bases and J by 5 bases, with 7 bases of the junction left unmatched. The CDR3 contains 16 residues.

V usage is TRBV11-2 and J usage is TRBJ2-1; the match to TRBD2 covers 9 bases. J gave up 1 base and V 5 bases, and 15 bases lay outside the gene matches. This CDR3 has 19 residues. Per the germline V gene, CDR1 is SGHAT and CDR2 is FQNNGV. The CDR3 here is CASSPRAGGGSPSYNEQFF. DNA for the CDR3: TGTGCCAGCAGCCCCCGGGCGGGAGGGGGTTCACCGTCCTACAATGAGCAGTTCTTC.

The count of this clone is one. J is TRBJ2-1 and V is TRBV11-2; 10 bases line up with TRBD1. This CDR3 region has 15 residues. Germline CDR1 is SGHAT and CDR2 is FQNNGV. With 6 bases clipped from V and 8 bases from J, the junction kept 10 bases outside the gene matches. CDR3 protein: CASRTGQGPSDEQFF. CDR3 nucleotides: TGTGCCAGCAGGACGGGACAGGGGCCAAGCGATGAGCAGTTCTTC.

The V call is TRBV10-2, the J call TRBJ2-1; 9 nucleotides align to TRBD2. This CDR3 has 14 residues. V shed 0 bases, J shed 7 bases, and the junction held 1 base outside the gene matches. Per germline, CDR1 WSHSY and CDR2 SAAADI. This CDR3 reads CASSESTSGNEQFF. The CDR3 bases are TGCGCCAGCAGTGAGTCGACTAGCGGAAATGAGCAGTTCTTC.

This clone was picked up a small number of times. The chain employs TRBV7-2 and TRBJ2-7, with 9 bases lining up with TRBD1. The CDR3 spans 16 residues. Germline assignment: CDR1 SGHTA and CDR2 FQGNSA. The junction had 3 bases not matched to a gene; V was cut back by 0 bases and J by 0 bases. The CDR3 protein is CASSLAGTGSSYEQYF. The DNA for the CDR3 is TGTGCCAGCAGCTTAGCGGGGACAGGGAGCTCCTACGAGCAGTACTTC.

V usage is TRBV11-2 and J usage is TRBJ2-2; the match to TRBD2 covers 9 bases. The CDR3 is 16 amino acids. Germline V lookup: CDR1 SGHAT, CDR2 FQNNGV. With V trimmed by 3 bases and J by 4 bases, 6 bases remained unmatched. The CDR3 loop is CASSFLGGRGTGELFF. CDR3 nucleotides: TGTGCCAGCAGCTTTTTGGGCGGGAGGGGCACCGGGGAGCTGTTTTTT.

The chain is built from TRBV29-1 and TRBJ2-7; TRBD1 matches at 10 bases. The CDR3 has 14 residues. V was clipped by 7 bases and J by 3 bases; unmatched bases: 9. CDR1 SQVTM and CDR2 ANQGSEA come from the germline V gene. The CDR3, as DNA: TGCAGCGCCGGGCCGGGACAGGGGAACTACGAGCAGTACTTC. This gives the protein CSAGPGQGNYEQYF.

This sequence joins TRBV2 and TRBJ2-5; D may be TRBD1 (6 bases). The V and J ends lost 8 bases and 2 bases respectively, with 30 bases between them. From germline, CDR1 is SNHLY and CDR2 FYNNEI. This CDR3 comprises 19 residues. The CDR3 loop reads CASSTALKPTRTEQETQYF. As DNA, the CDR3 is TGTGCCAGCTCGACGGCGCTCAAGCCCACTAGGACAGAGCAAGAGACCCAGTACTTC. The entire variable domain, with the rest obtained from reference TRBV2 and TRBJ2-5, is as follows: EPEVTQTPSHQVTQMGQEVILRCVPISNHLYFYWYRQILGQKVEFLVSFYNNEISEKSEIFDDQFSVERPDGSNFTLKIRSTKLEDSAMYFCASSTALKPTRTEQETQYFGPGTRLLVL.